The 31 T cell receptor beta chains reported below all come from one sample, sequenced in a study of blood T cell repertoires in COVID-19. Clones were read by immunoSEQ multiplex PCR, and TCRdb kept only the in-frame ones, dropping some. Counted here are under 120,000 clones, approximately 79% occurring once; the ten biggest clones make up 20% to 25%. What was sequenced was peripheral blood. The receptors shown here come from a man between 65 and 85 years old with active or convalescent COVID-19.

Here the CDR3 DNA reads TGCGCCAGCAGCTTGGCTCCACTAGCGGATTACAATGAGCAGTTCTTC. Its protein is CASSLAPLADYNEQFF. This rearrangement joins TRBV5-1 to TRBJ2-1, with 8 bases aligning to TRBD2. The length of the CDR3 is 16 residues. CDR1 is SGHRS and CDR2 is YFSETQ in the germline V gene. The V segment lost 0 bases and the J segment 4 bases; nucleotides outside the gene matches: 6.

The V call is TRBV9, the J call TRBJ1-4; D unresolved. V shed 0 bases and J shed 7 bases, with 13 bases lying between them. Germline CDR1 SGDLS, CDR2 YYNGEE. The CDR3 has 15 amino acids. This CDR3 is CASSVGLSGGEKLFF. The CDR3 bases are TGTGCCAGCAGCGTAGGTCTGTCCGGAGGTGAAAAACTGTTTTTT.

This chain links TRBV24-1 with TRBJ2-1, with 8 positions matching TRBD2. The CDR3 contains 15 residues. In germline, CDR1 is KGHDR, CDR2 SFDVKD. V shed 3 bases, J shed 7 bases, and the junction held 7 bases outside the gene matches. In DNA form, the CDR3 reads TGTGCCACCAGTGATAATAGCGGGGTTAAAAATGAGCAGTTCTTC. Its protein is CATSDNSGVKNEQFF.

The chain couples TRBV6-5 to TRBJ1-5, with a weak D call TRBD1 (6 bases). Trimming removed 6 bases at V and 7 bases at J, with 10 bases between. The CDR3 length is 12 residues. Germline lookup yields CDR1 MNHEY and CDR2 SVGAGI. The CDR3 protein is CASRLQGQPQHF. As DNA, the CDR3 is TGTGCCAGCAGGCTACAGGGACAGCCCCAGCATTTT.

V and J are TRBV7-2 and TRBJ1-1; the match to TRBD1 covers 8 bases. V shed 5 bases and J 5 bases; nucleotides not matched to a gene: 4. Germline V lookup: CDR1 SGHTA, CDR2 FQGNSA. The CDR3 is 13 amino acids. CDR3 DNA: TGTGCCAGCAGCCAACAGGGGGGGACTGAAGCTTTCTTT. Protein product: CASSQQGGTEAFF.

The CDR3 DNA follows: TGTGCCAGCAGTACCCGGGACAGGGTTTACGAGCAGTACTTC. Amino acids: CASSTRDRVYEQYF. The chain employs TRBV6-5 and TRBJ2-7; 9 nucleotides line up with TRBD1. V shed 5 bases, J shed 4 bases, and the junction held 6 bases outside the gene matches. The CDR3 covers 14 residues. The germline V gene has CDR1 MNHEY and CDR2 SVGAGI.

V usage is TRBV19 and J usage is TRBJ1-1, with TRBD1 matching 10 bases. Germline V CDR1 and CDR2: LNHDA, SQIVND (reference sequence). The V segment lost 6 bases and the J segment 1 base; nucleotides outside the gene matches: 8. CDR3 length equals 16 residues. The CDR3 spells CASRGTGATWNTEAFF. The DNA of the CDR3 is TGTGCCAGTAGGGGGACAGGGGCCACCTGGAACACTGAAGCTTTCTTT.

As concerns this clone: The identical CDR3 is also encoded by other nucleotide sequences in the sample. The V gene is TRBV7-3, the J gene TRBJ1-1; perhaps TRBD1 as D (5 bases). The CDR3 is 13 residues long. V lost 3 bases to trimming and J lost 2 bases, with 7 bases between them. CDR1 is SGHTA and CDR2 is FQGTGA in the germline V gene. The CDR3 is CASSFGGNTEAFF. The CDR3 nucleotides read TGTGCCAGCAGCTTCGGGGGTAACACTGAAGCTTTCTTT.

The chain carries TRBV30 and TRBJ1-1; 7 nucleotides agree with TRBD1. The V segment lost 2 bases and the J segment 1 base; nucleotides outside the gene matches: 4. Germline values: CDR1 GTSNPN, CDR2 SVGIG (reference sequence). There are 14 residues in the CDR3. CDR3 amino acids: CAWSPGTENTEAFF. The CDR3 DNA sequence: TGTGCCTGGAGTCCCGGGACAGAGAACACTGAAGCTTTCTTT.

This chain uses TRBV7-9 with TRBJ2-6; 8 positions agree with TRBD1. Trimming at V came to 1 base and at J to 0 bases, leaving 5 bases not matched to a gene. The CDR3 has 18 residues. CDR1 SEHNR and CDR2 FQNEAQ come from the germline V gene (reference sequence). CDR3: CASSLEGDRLSGANVLTF. The CDR3, as DNA: TGTGCCAGCAGCTTAGAGGGGGACAGGCTCTCTGGGGCCAACGTCCTGACTTTC.

V gene TRBV9 combines with J gene TRBJ1-1; perhaps TRBD1 as D (6 bases). V lost 3 bases, J lost 7 bases, and 13 bases lay in between. The CDR3 length is 13 residues. Germline CDR1 SGDLS, CDR2 YYNGEE. CDR3 amino acids: CASSEGGHGEAFF. The CDR3 nucleotides are TGTGCCAGCAGCGAGGGGGGGCATGGTGAAGCTTTCTTT.

The V and J genes are TRBV19 and TRBJ2-2; 7 nucleotides line up with TRBD2. The CDR3 length is 14 residues. The J segment lost 7 bases and the V segment lost 5 bases, leaving 7 bases of the junction unmatched. From germline, CDR1 is LNHDA and CDR2 SQIVND (reference sequence). Here the CDR3 reads CASSWRERGGELFF. CDR3 nucleotides: TGTGCCAGTAGTTGGCGGGAGAGGGGCGGGGAGCTGTTTTTT.

This chain joins TRBV10-3 and TRBJ2-7; 10 nucleotides agree with TRBD2. With 0 bases clipped from V and 6 bases from J, the junction kept 5 bases outside the gene matches. CDR3 size: 15 residues. The germline CDR1 and CDR2 sequences are ENHRY and SYGVKD. CDR3 in amino acids: CAISESRAGGIEQYF. The CDR3 bases are TGTGCCATCAGTGAGTCCCGAGCGGGGGGGATCGAGCAGTACTTC.

This chain uses TRBV11-1 with TRBJ2-3, with 9 bases fitting TRBD2. This CDR3 has 16 amino acids. V lost 3 bases, J lost 4 bases, and 8 bases stayed unmatched. The V gene's germline CDR1 is SGHAT and CDR2 FQDESV (reference sequence). The chain's CDR3 is CASSFLVSGSADTQYF. The CDR3 DNA is TGTGCCAGCAGCTTTTTGGTTAGCGGGAGTGCAGATACGCAGTATTTT.

This chain uses TRBV5-1 with TRBJ2-1, with TRBD2 matching 13 bases. The CDR3 has 15 residues. Germline CDR1 and CDR2: SGHRS and YFSETQ. The J segment lost 5 bases and the V segment lost 4 bases, leaving 3 bases of the junction unmatched. The DNA of the CDR3 is TGCGCCAGCAGCAAACTAGCGGGGGGGAACAATGAGCAGTTCTTC. Translating it yields CASSKLAGGNNEQFF.

The chain uses TRBV14 and TRBJ2-1, with a weak D call TRBD1 (6 bases). The CDR3 has 16 residues. The germline V gene has CDR1 SGHDN and CDR2 FVKESK. The V and J ends lost 4 bases and 4 bases respectively, with 17 bases between them. Here the CDR3 reads CASSPQGQNFYNEQFF. In DNA form, the CDR3 reads TGTGCCAGCAGCCCCCAGGGGCAGAACTTTTACAATGAGCAGTTCTTC.

J is TRBJ1-4 and V is TRBV19; TRBD1 agrees at 9 bases. The CDR3 totals 16 residues. The J segment lost 8 bases and the V segment lost 5 bases, leaving 12 bases of the junction unmatched. Germline V gene lookup returns CDR1 LNHDA and CDR2 SQIVND (reference sequence). CDR3 DNA sequence: TGTGCCAGTAGTCCGCGATTCGGGACAGGGTGGGAAAAACTGTTTTTT. Translating it yields CASSPRFGTGWEKLFF.

This clone was recorded a few times. The rearrangement joins TRBV5-1 to TRBJ1-1; TRBD1 aligns across 7 bases. The CDR3 has 15 residues. After removal of 0 bases from V and 4 bases from J, the junction contained 6 bases not matched to a gene. Germline CDR1 is SGHRS and CDR2 is YFSETQ. The CDR3 is CASSLVPQGGTEAFF. For the CDR3, the DNA is TGCGCCAGCAGCTTGGTGCCCCAGGGGGGCACTGAAGCTTTCTTT. Supplemented by reference TRBV5-1 and TRBJ1-1, the full variable domain reads KAGVTQTPRYLIKTRGQQVTLSCSPISGHRSVSWYQQTPGQGLQFLFEYFSETQRNKGNFPGRFSGRQFSNSRSEMNVSTLELGDSALYLCASSLVPQGGTEAFFGQGTRLTVV.

The chain carries TRBV10-2 and TRBJ2-7; 7 bases align to TRBD1. This CDR3 region has 12 residues. Looked up from germline, CDR1 is WSHSY and CDR2 is SAAADI. V lost 11 bases to trimming and J lost 3 bases; unmatched junction nucleotides: 7. The CDR3 loop is CACGQVGYEQYF. CDR3 in DNA: TGCGCCTGCGGACAGGTGGGCTACGAGCAGTACTTC.

The CDR3 DNA reads as TGTGCCAGTAGTATTGGACTAGCGGTAACCGGGGAGCTGTTTTTT. It specifies CASSIGLAVTGELFF. V and J are TRBV19 and TRBJ2-2; 10 nucleotides agree with TRBD2. This CDR3 is built from 15 residues. The V gene's germline CDR1 is LNHDA and CDR2 SQIVND (reference sequence). Trimming removed 3 bases from V and 5 bases from J; junction bases left unmatched: 3. Full variable domain (missing parts from reference TRBV19 and TRBJ2-2): DGGITQSPKYLFRKEGQNVTLSCEQNLNHDAMYWYRQDPGQGLRLIYYSQIVNDFQKGDIAEGYSVSREKKESFPLTVTSAQKNPTAFYLCASSIGLAVTGELFFGEGSRLTVL.

This sequence joins TRBV27 and TRBJ1-5; D call uncertain. There are 13 residues in the CDR3. Germline V gives CDR1 MNHEY, CDR2 SMNVEV (reference sequence). V lost 2 bases and J lost 5, with 7 bases in between. The chain's CDR3 is CASSLSRYQPQHF. The CDR3 DNA follows: TGTGCCAGCAGTTTAAGCAGGTATCAGCCCCAGCATTTT.

V gene TRBV21-1 combines with J gene TRBJ1-1; the DNA was not used to check the table's D call, TRBD1. TRBV21-1 is a listed pseudogene. The CDR3 sequence is 14 residues long. The CDR3 DNA sequence: TGTGCCAGCAGCGGACGACAGGGGGACACTGAAGCTTTCTTT. This translates into CASSGRQGDTEAFF.

V is TRBV19 and J is TRBJ2-7, with 10 bases fitting TRBD2. This CDR3 is 15 amino acids long. Germline V gives CDR1 LNHDA, CDR2 SQIVND (reference sequence). V was clipped by 5 bases and J by 5 bases; unmatched bases: 9. Here the CDR3 reads CASSVLAGAYDEQYF. The CDR3 nucleotides read TGTGCCAGTAGTGTTCTAGCGGGAGCTTATGACGAGCAGTACTTC.

This chain connects TRBV18 to TRBJ1-2, with TRBD1 matching 7 bases. CDR1 KGHSH and CDR2 LQKENI come from the germline V gene. V shed 2 bases and J 3 bases; nucleotides not matched to a gene: 12. The CDR3 spans 17 residues. The CDR3: CASSPALITGDHYGYTF. Written as DNA, the CDR3 is TGTGCCAGCTCACCAGCTCTTATAACAGGGGATCACTATGGCTACACCTTC. Full variable domain (outside the CDR3, taken from reference TRBV18 and TRBJ1-2): NAGVMQNPRHLVRRRGQEARLRCSPMKGHSHVYWYRQLPEEGLKFMVYLQKENIIDESGMPKERFSAEFPKEGPSILRIQQVVRGDSAAYFCASSPALITGDHYGYTFGSGTRLTVV.

V gene TRBV6-5 combines with J gene TRBJ1-2; 11 bases match TRBD1. Germline assignment: CDR1 MNHEY and CDR2 SVGAGI. The junction had 6 bases not matched to a gene; V was cut back by 6 bases and J by 3 bases. The CDR3 has 15 amino acids. CDR3 loop: CASSKLDRGHYGYTF. The CDR3 bases are TGTGCCAGCAGCAAGCTGGACAGGGGGCACTATGGCTACACCTTC.

This chain connects TRBV2 to TRBJ2-7; D perhaps matches TRBD2 (5 bases). V was cut by 6 bases and J by 1 base, with 10 bases left in between. The germline gives CDR1 SNHLY, CDR2 FYNNEI. The CDR3 runs 13 residues. CDR3 region: CASRAGGSYEQYF. In DNA, the CDR3 is TGTGCCAGCAGGGCAGGCGGGTCCTACGAGCAGTACTTC.

For the CDR3, the DNA is TGTGCCAGCAGTTACTCGTCCGGGGGGACAGATACGCAGTATTTT. It translates to CASSYSSGGTDTQYF. The chain uses TRBV6-5 and TRBJ2-3, with 7 bases that match TRBD2. J gave up 3 bases and V 0 bases, and 3 bases lay outside the gene matches. Germline V gives CDR1 MNHEY, CDR2 SVGAGI. This CDR3 contains 15 residues.

V and J are TRBV5-1 and TRBJ1-1; D uncertain. Trimming shortened V by 2 bases and J by 4 bases, and 12 bases separated the two germline ends. The CDR3 is made up of 14 amino acids. The germline CDR1 and CDR2 sequences are SGHRS and YFSETQ. The CDR3 DNA is TGCGCCAGCAGCTTACTGAACAGTGGCACTGAAGCTTTCTTT. Translating gives CASSLLNSGTEAFF.

This chain uses TRBV11-2 with TRBJ2-7; 7 positions agree with TRBD1. Unmatched junction bases numbered 6, after V lost 1 base and J lost 3 bases. The CDR3 is made up of 15 amino acids. Looked up from germline, CDR1 is SGHAT and CDR2 is FQNNGV. For the CDR3, the DNA is TGTGCCAGCAGCTTAGGACAGGGTAAGATCTACGAGCAGTACTTC. Protein: CASSLGQGKIYEQYF.

The chain joins TRBV6-6 to TRBJ2-7; no firm D call. The CDR3 spans 15 residues. From germline, CDR1 is MNHNY and CDR2 SVGAGI (reference sequence). Trimming pared 4 bases from V and 4 bases from J, leaving 17 bases between. In nucleotides, the CDR3 is TGTGCCAGCAGTTCCCGATTGGCAGACAATTACGAGCAGTACTTC. Amino acids: CASSSRLADNYEQYF.

The V gene is TRBV27, the J gene TRBJ2-7, with a weak D call TRBD2 (6 bases). Germline V gives CDR1 MNHEY, CDR2 SMNVEV (reference sequence). V lost 8 bases and J lost 0, with 8 bases in between. The CDR3 runs 12 residues. CDR3 DNA: TGTGCCAGCGGGGGGTACTCCTACGAGCAGTACTTC. Its translation: CASGGYSYEQYF.